This TCR beta chain was captured by sequencing in a study of blood T cell repertoires in COVID-19. Study-wide background: COVID-19 samples collected from the United States, Italy and Spain covered acute and convalescent phases. T cells, B-cell-depleted T cells, or PBMCs provided the cDNA or gDNA that served as material.

The CDR3 is 14 residues long. Germline V lookup: CDR1 LGHNT, CDR2 FRNRAP. V gave up 5 bases and J gave up 0 bases, with 8 bases separating them. Original processing methods: Reference gene primers were amplified, and this amplification served to estimate nucleated cell counts. Produced via immunoSEQ multiplex PCR; TCRdb's table is partial and in-frame only. V, J and clone size were drawn from that table, and D and trimming were deduced from the DNA. The table shows around 130,000 clones, with roughly 80% occurring only once. This clone was found a few times. This sequence originates from a woman aged 55-69 years with acute or convalescent COVID-19. V and J are TRBV12-5 and TRBJ1-3; D unresolved. The sample comprised peripheral blood. Here the CDR3 reads CASGLRSSGNTIYF. CDR3 in DNA: TGTGCTAGTGGTCTCCGGTCCTCTGGAAACACCATATATTTT. Together with reference TRBV12-5 and TRBJ1-3, the CDR3 gives the full variable domain: DARVTQTPRHKVTEMGQEVTMRCQPILGHNTVFWYRQTMMQGLELLAYFRNRAPLDDSGMPKDRFSAEMPDATLATLKIQPSEPRDSAVYFCASGLRSSGNTIYFGEGSWLTVV.